This T cell receptor beta chain emerged from a study of regulatory T cells in long-lasting Graves disease. Study conclusions and caveats: Newly diagnosed Graves' patients had higher TCR diversity than persistent ones.

Arm-PCR of CDR3 regions and iRepertoire HTBI primers were the basis on which TCR beta libraries were built. In the original analysis: Sequenced samples collectively carried some 60 TRBV and about 15 TRBJ segments. TCRdb re-derived calls from the multiplex PCR reads in MiXCR, one entry per CDR3 protein. In this record, the V and J calls reflect TCRdb's handling and not the investigators' own analysis. The sample consists of about 240,000 distinct CDR3 sequences, 20% to 25% of them appearing once. The sample holds many counts of this clonotype. Its antigen remains unknown. Noted time point: newly diagnosed GD, antithyroid drugs for less than 3 months. PBMCs provided the RNA from which the TCR library was made. Germline V gene lookup returns CDR1 SGHTS and CDR2 YDEGEE. Trimming cost V 4 bases and J 4 bases, with 14 bases left between them. CDR3 length: 14 amino acids.

The sequence was obtained from a female donor with Graves disease. This chain uses TRBV5-8 with TRBJ1-1, with a possible D match to TRBD1 (6 bases). Sequenced material: peripheral blood mononuclear cells (PBMCs), taken at new diagnosis, from a patient treated with antithyroid drugs. The CDR3 reads CASSHEGQSTEAFF. Here the CDR3 DNA reads TGTGCCAGCAGCCACGAAGGACAGAGCACTGAAGCTTTCTTT.